The 29 T cell receptor beta chains below all came from one sample that was sequenced in a study of CD8 T cells in ankylosing spondylitis. TCRdb analysed the 5' RACE reads with MiXCR anew, one entry per CDR3 protein. The table records 200,000 to 250,000 distinct CDR3 sequences, roughly 10% of them present only once. The specimen was blood, either unsorted or a sorted T cell fraction (not recorded which). The receptors derive from a male donor with ankylosing spondylitis or in good health (not recorded which).

This clonotype was recorded a few times. This chain joins TRBV20-1 and TRBJ2-3; TRBD2 aligns across 7 bases. This CDR3 contains 17 residues. The germline V gene encodes CDR1 DFQATT and CDR2 SNEGSKA (reference sequence). Unmatched junction bases numbered 18, after V lost 7 bases and J lost 2 bases. CDR3 nucleotide sequence: TGCAGTGGGGGAGGGAGCGGGGTAGAAGGGAACACAGATACGCAGTATTTT. Translating gives CSGGGSGVEGNTDTQYF.

The gene calls are TRBV9 and TRBJ2-1; D remains unclear. The CDR3 spans 13 residues. The germline gives CDR1 SGDLS, CDR2 YYNGEE. Trimming cost V 0 bases and J 4 bases, with 5 bases left between them. The CDR3 nucleotides are TGTGCCAGCAGCGTAGACGGGTACAATGAGCAGTTCTTC. This codes for CASSVDGYNEQFF. The variable domain in full, completed from reference TRBV9 and TRBJ2-1, reads DSGVTQTPKHLITATGQRVTLRCSPRSGDLSVYWYQQSLDQGLQFLIQYYNGEERAKGNILERFSAQQFPDLHSELNLSSLELGDSALYFCASSVDGYNEQFFGPGTRLTVL.

The chain is built from TRBV12-3 or TRBV12-4 and TRBJ2-2, with D perhaps TRBD2 (5 bases). V was pared by 1 base and J by 6 bases, with 12 bases between. This CDR3 has 15 amino acids. CDR3 loop: CASSLDRGSPGELFF. Here the CDR3 DNA reads TGTGCCAGCAGTTTAGATCGGGGTTCCCCCGGGGAGCTGTTTTTT.

This clonotype was counted between two and nine times. This chain links TRBV12-3 or TRBV12-4 with TRBJ2-7; D could derive from TRBD1 or TRBD2 (5 bases each). V lost 2 bases to trimming and J lost 9 bases, with 8 bases between them. This CDR3 region has 11 residues. CDR3: CASSLRDRQYF. As DNA, the CDR3 is TGTGCCAGCAGTTTACGGGACCGGCAGTACTTC.

The V call is TRBV20-1, the J call TRBJ1-6, with unresolved D. CDR3 length: 16 residues. V was trimmed by 7 bases and J by 12 bases, leaving 28 bases between them. Germline assignment: CDR1 DFQATT and CDR2 SNEGSKA (reference sequence). CDR3 sequence: CSVESDPQGYTVPLHF. As DNA, the CDR3 is TGCAGTGTTGAATCCGACCCACAAGGGTACACAGTACCCCTCCACTTT.

This clonotype was detected only a few times. This sequence joins TRBV10-3 and TRBJ1-2, with 8 nucleotides matching TRBD1. Germline V CDR1 and CDR2: ENHRY, SYGVKD. The junction had 6 bases not matched to a gene; V was cut back by 2 bases and J by 7 bases. This CDR3 spans 14 amino acids. The CDR3, as DNA: TGTGCCATCAGTGAGGGACAGGGTACCCGTGGCTACACCTTC. Translation: CAISEGQGTRGYTF.

The chain links TRBV12-3 or TRBV12-4 to TRBJ1-5, with a possible D match to TRBD1 (5 bases). The length of the CDR3 is 14 residues. Trimming cost V 3 bases and J 7 bases, with 13 bases left between them. In DNA, the CDR3 is TGTGCCAGCAGTTTGGGGCCGGATGGGCAGCCCCAGCATTTT. Its translation: CASSLGPDGQPQHF.

The J gene is TRBJ1-1, the V gene TRBV9; D gene uncertain. This CDR3 region has 15 residues. Germline assignment: CDR1 SGDLS and CDR2 YYNGEE. Trimming cost V 0 bases and J 1 base, with 10 bases left between them. The CDR3 nucleotides are TGTGCCAGCAGCGTAGGTTCCCACCAGAACACTGAAGCTTTCTTT. Encoded protein: CASSVGSHQNTEAFF.

This clonotype was seen a few times. The gene calls are TRBV16 and TRBJ1-5, with D perhaps matching TRBD1 (6 bases). V was pared by 2 bases and J by 1 base, with 12 bases between. The CDR3 runs to 16 residues. Germline V gene data show CDR1 as KGHSY and CDR2 as FQNENV. For the CDR3, the DNA is TGTGCCAGCAGCCAAGACTCGACAGGCAGCAATCAGCCCCAGCATTTT. As protein: CASSQDSTGSNQPQHF.

The V gene is TRBV27, the J gene TRBJ2-5; D is perhaps TRBD1 or TRBD2 (6 bases each). The CDR3 length is 17 residues. V dropped 6 bases and J dropped 0 bases, with 20 bases sitting between them. Germline values: CDR1 MNHEY, CDR2 SMNVEV (reference sequence). DNA for the CDR3: TGTGCCAGCAGGCCTATAGGGGGGAACATGTACCAAGAGACCCAGTACTTC. Its translation: CASRPIGGNMYQETQYF.

This clonotype was detected ten times or more. The rearrangement links TRBV7-2 to TRBJ2-3, with D unresolved. Germline V gene data show CDR1 as SGHTA and CDR2 as FQGNSA. The CDR3 runs 14 residues. V was clipped by 4 bases and J by 2 bases, with 10 bases between them. The CDR3 DNA reads as TGTGCCAGCAGCTCGCCGACTTACACAGATACGCAGTATTTT. This encodes CASSSPTYTDTQYF.

This clonotype was counted many times. This sequence joins TRBV20-1 and TRBJ2-3; unclear D gene. This CDR3 comprises 12 residues. Germline loops: CDR1 DFQATT, CDR2 SNEGSKA (reference sequence). Trimming took off 2 bases at V and 2 bases at J, with 5 bases between the two ends. This chain's CDR3 is CSARQNTDTQYF. The DNA of the CDR3 is TGCAGTGCTAGACAGAACACAGATACGCAGTATTTT.

This clonotype was found many times. The chain carries TRBV5-5 and TRBJ1-2; maybe TRBD1 (6 bases). Trimming removed 4 bases at V and 1 base at J, with 11 bases between. Germline V gives CDR1 SGHKS, CDR2 YYEKEE (reference sequence). The CDR3 is 14 amino acids. The CDR3 coding sequence is TGTGCCAGCAGCCGGGACATATTTAACTATGGCTACACCTTC. Its protein is CASSRDIFNYGYTF.

The chain is built from TRBV9 and TRBJ1-5; no definite D call. The length of the CDR3 is 14 residues. V was trimmed by 3 bases and J by 4 bases, leaving 11 bases between them. Germline lookup yields CDR1 SGDLS and CDR2 YYNGEE. Written as DNA, the CDR3 is TGTGCCAGCAGCGCAACCAACCCAAATCAGCCCCAGCATTTT. As protein: CASSATNPNQPQHF.

This clonotype was seen at least ten times. CDR3 loop: CATSEPGQGTDTQYF. Written as DNA, the CDR3 is TGTGCCACCAGTGAACCGGGACAGGGGACAGATACGCAGTATTTT. This sequence joins TRBV24-1 and TRBJ2-3; 10 bases agree with TRBD1. Germline CDR1 is KGHDR and CDR2 is SFDVKD. The J segment lost 3 bases and the V segment lost 4 bases, leaving 3 bases of the junction unmatched. This CDR3 has 15 amino acids.

A few counts support this clonotype. V and J are TRBV6-2 or TRBV6-3 and TRBJ1-3; maybe TRBD1 (5 bases). The CDR3 length is 14 residues. Germline lookup yields CDR1 MNHEY and CDR2 SVGEGT. Trimming pared 8 bases from V and 2 bases from J, leaving 13 bases between. The CDR3 protein is CASYEGRPGNTIYF. The CDR3 DNA reads TGTGCCAGCTACGAGGGGAGACCTGGAAACACCATATATTTT.

This clonotype was seen repeatedly, ten times or more. The genes are TRBV7-2 and TRBJ2-7, with 11 bases matching TRBD1. The ends lost 0 bases at V and 3 bases at J; junction bases unmatched: 1. Looked up from germline, CDR1 is SGHTA and CDR2 is FQGNSA. The CDR3 is 15 amino acids. CDR3 nucleotides: TGTGCCAGCAGCTTAGCGGGGACAGGGGGCTACGAGCAGTACTTC. Protein: CASSLAGTGGYEQYF. Combining the CDR3 with reference TRBV7-2 and TRBJ2-7 gives the whole variable domain GAGVSQSPSNKVTEKGKDVELRCDPISGHTALYWYRQSLGQGLEFLIYFQGNSAPDKSGLPSDRFSAERTGGSVSTLTIQRTQQEDSAVYLCASSLAGTGGYEQYFGPGTRLTVT.

This clonotype was counted ten times or more. The chain recombines TRBV12-3 or TRBV12-4 with TRBJ1-5; tentatively, D is TRBD1 (6 bases). Trimming pared 5 bases from V and 0 bases from J, leaving 8 bases between. The CDR3 runs to 14 residues. The CDR3 region has the DNA TGTGCCAGCAGTCAGGGGAATAGCAATCAGCCCCAGCATTTT. Translating gives CASSQGNSNQPQHF.

The chain employs TRBV7-6 and TRBJ2-5, with 10 positions matching TRBD2. Germline V gene sequence: CDR1 SGHVS, CDR2 FNYEAQ. The CDR3 is 18 amino acids. Germline trimming cut 7 bases from V and 1 base from J; bases unmatched to any gene: 15. CDR3 protein: CASTQGASGGRAQETQYF. CDR3 sequence (DNA): TGTGCCAGCACCCAAGGGGCTAGCGGGGGTAGGGCCCAAGAGACCCAGTACTTC.

Many counts were recorded for this clonotype. The J gene is TRBJ2-1, the V gene TRBV11-2; 13 nucleotides line up with TRBD2. The germline CDR1 and CDR2 sequences are SGHAT and FQNNGV. J was trimmed by 3 bases and V by 6 bases; bases with no gene match: 8. The CDR3 runs to 17 residues. Here the CDR3 reads CASSSTSGGAFYNEQFF. The CDR3 nucleotides are TGTGCCAGCAGTTCCACTAGCGGGGGGGCTTTCTACAATGAGCAGTTCTTC. The full variable domain, completed using reference TRBV11-2 and TRBJ2-1, is EAGVAQSPRYKIIEKRQSVAFWCNPISGHATLYWYQQILGQGPKLLIQFQNNGVVDDSQLPKDRFSAERLKGVDSTLKIQPAKLEDSAVYLCASSSTSGGAFYNEQFFGPGTRLTVL.

This clonotype came up a few times. V usage is TRBV6-1 and J usage is TRBJ2-5; 12 bases align to TRBD2. V was pared by 6 bases and J by 3 bases, with 5 bases of the junction left unmatched. Germline CDR1 is MNHNS and CDR2 is SASEGT. This CDR3 is 15 amino acids long. The CDR3 nucleotides are TGTGCCAGCAGGACGACTAGCGGGGGAAAAGAGACCCAGTACTTC. It codes for CASRTTSGGKETQYF.

The chain employs TRBV9 and TRBJ2-1; D is uncertain. Deletions cut 0 bases from V and 7 bases from J, with 17 bases between. The germline V gene encodes CDR1 SGDLS and CDR2 YYNGEE. The CDR3 contains 16 residues. This CDR3 is CASSVVQQTLGNEQFF. CDR3 sequence (DNA): TGTGCCAGCAGCGTAGTGCAACAGACCCTCGGGAATGAGCAGTTCTTC.

This clonotype came up a few times. This chain joins TRBV3-1 and TRBJ2-4, with D unclear. V was clipped by 0 bases and J by 0 bases, with 6 bases between them. The CDR3 sequence is 15 residues long. From germline, CDR1 is LGHDT and CDR2 YNNKEL (reference sequence). The CDR3 loop reads CASSQEFQAKNIQYF. CDR3 sequence (DNA): TGTGCCAGCAGCCAAGAGTTTCAAGCCAAAAACATTCAGTACTTC.

This clonotype was counted ten times or more. V usage is TRBV12-3 or TRBV12-4 and J usage is TRBJ2-2, with TRBD1 as a possible D gene (5 bases). V dropped 6 bases and J dropped 1 base, with 9 bases sitting between them. The CDR3 length is 14 residues. The DNA of the CDR3 is TGTGCCAGCAGGGGGCGAAGGAACACCGGGGAGCTGTTTTTT. Protein: CASRGRRNTGELFF.

The table lists this clonotype with a few counts. V gene TRBV20-1 combines with J gene TRBJ2-5; D gene unclear. CDR3 length: 16 amino acids. Trimming removed 1 base at V and 0 bases at J, with 15 bases between. The V gene's germline CDR1 is DFQATT and CDR2 SNEGSKA (reference sequence). This CDR3 reads CSARAHPSGNQETQYF. In nucleotides, the CDR3 is TGCAGTGCTAGAGCCCATCCTTCTGGAAACCAAGAGACCCAGTACTTC.

The V call is TRBV2, the J call TRBJ2-5, with a weak D call TRBD1 (5 bases). The CDR3 extends over 14 amino acids. V lost 6 bases, J lost 4 bases, and 15 bases lay in between. Germline CDR1 reads SNHLY; CDR2 reads FYNNEI. CDR3 amino acids: CASRLQGTPETQYF. The DNA of the CDR3 is TGTGCCAGCAGGTTGCAGGGCACCCCAGAGACCCAGTACTTC. The entire variable domain, with the rest obtained from reference TRBV2 and TRBJ2-5, is as follows: EPEVTQTPSHQVTQMGQEVILRCVPISNHLYFYWYRQILGQKVEFLVSFYNNEISEKSEIFDDQFSVERPDGSNFTLKIRSTKLEDSAMYFCASRLQGTPETQYFGPGTRLLVL.

This clonotype was detected ten times or more. The genes are TRBV12-5 and TRBJ2-2; TRBD2 aligns across 9 bases. Germline-derived CDR1 and CDR2 are LGHNT and FRNRAP. V shed 5 bases and J 7 bases; nucleotides not matched to a gene: 14. This CDR3 is built from 17 residues. DNA for the CDR3: TGTGCTAGTGGTAAAACGGGGGCGGGGGGGCATCACGGGGAGCTGTTTTTT. Protein sequence: CASGKTGAGGHHGELFF.

This clonotype has ten or more counts. This chain joins TRBV12-3 or TRBV12-4 and TRBJ1-2; D is undetermined. CDR3 length: 14 amino acids. V was shortened by 2 bases and J by 3 bases, with 10 bases between the two germline ends. CDR3 DNA: TGTGCCAGCAGTTTATGGGGAGGCGACTATGGCTACACCTTC. Its translation is CASSLWGGDYGYTF.

The chain is built from TRBV3-1 and TRBJ1-2; 9 bases match TRBD1. This CDR3 is 15 amino acids long. V dropped 0 bases and J dropped 5; count of bases not matched to a gene: 4. The V gene's germline CDR1 is LGHDT and CDR2 YNNKEL (reference sequence). The CDR3 reads CASSQDNRGRYGYTF. The CDR3 DNA reads as TGTGCCAGCAGCCAAGATAACAGGGGGCGTTATGGCTACACCTTC. The variable domain in full, with the rest retrieved from reference TRBV3-1 and TRBJ1-2, is DTAVSQTPKYLVTQMGNDKSIKCEQNLGHDTMYWYKQDSKKFLKIMFSYNNKELIINETVPNRFSPKSPDKAHLNLHINSLELGDSAVYFCASSQDNRGRYGYTFGSGTRLTVV.